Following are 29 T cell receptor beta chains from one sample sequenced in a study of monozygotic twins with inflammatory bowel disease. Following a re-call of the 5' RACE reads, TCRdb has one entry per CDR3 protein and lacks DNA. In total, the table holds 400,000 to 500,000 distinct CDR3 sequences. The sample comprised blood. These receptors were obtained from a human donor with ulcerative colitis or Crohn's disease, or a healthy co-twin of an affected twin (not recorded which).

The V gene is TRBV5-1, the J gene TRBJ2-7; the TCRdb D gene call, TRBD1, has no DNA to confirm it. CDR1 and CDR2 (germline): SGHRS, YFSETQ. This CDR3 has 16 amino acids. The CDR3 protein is CASSLPRDRGTYEQYF.

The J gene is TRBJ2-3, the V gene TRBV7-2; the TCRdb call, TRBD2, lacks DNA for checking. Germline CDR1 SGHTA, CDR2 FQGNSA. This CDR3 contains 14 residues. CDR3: CASSSTSGRDTQYF.

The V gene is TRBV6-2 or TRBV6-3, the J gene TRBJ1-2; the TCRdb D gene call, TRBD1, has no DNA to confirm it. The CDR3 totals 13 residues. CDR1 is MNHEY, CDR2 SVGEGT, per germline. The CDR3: CASRRQGADGYTF.

CDR3 region: CSGRQGRGETQYF. The chain employs TRBV29-1 and TRBJ2-5; TCRdb indicates TRBD1, and absent DNA this call remains unverified. Per germline, CDR1 SQVTM and CDR2 ANQGSEA. This CDR3 has 13 residues.

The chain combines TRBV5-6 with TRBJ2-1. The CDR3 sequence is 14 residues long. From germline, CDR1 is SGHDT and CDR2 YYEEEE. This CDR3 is CASSSSLVVNEQFF. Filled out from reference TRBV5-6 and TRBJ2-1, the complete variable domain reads DAGVTQSPTHLIKTRGQQVTLRCSPKSGHDTVSWYQQALGQGPQFIFQYYEEEERQRGNFPDRFSGHQFPNYSSELNVNALLLGDSALYLCASSSSLVVNEQFFGPGTRLTVL.

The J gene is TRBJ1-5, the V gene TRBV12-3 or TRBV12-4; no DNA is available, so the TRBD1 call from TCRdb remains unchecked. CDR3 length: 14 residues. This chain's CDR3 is CASSFAGENQPQHF.

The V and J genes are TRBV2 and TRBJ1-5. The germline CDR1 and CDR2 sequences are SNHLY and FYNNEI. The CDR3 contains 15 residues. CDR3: CASSEGAGGRQPQHF.

CDR3 amino acids: CASGGGTLGKETQYF. The chain recombines TRBV28 with TRBJ2-5; the TCRdb D gene call, TRBD1, has no DNA to confirm it. The V gene's germline CDR1 is MDHEN and CDR2 SYDVKM. The CDR3 runs to 15 residues.

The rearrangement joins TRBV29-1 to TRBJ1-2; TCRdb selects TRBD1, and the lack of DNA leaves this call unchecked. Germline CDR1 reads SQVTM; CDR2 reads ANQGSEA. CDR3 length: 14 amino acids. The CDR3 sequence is CSVEGGQGDYGYTF.

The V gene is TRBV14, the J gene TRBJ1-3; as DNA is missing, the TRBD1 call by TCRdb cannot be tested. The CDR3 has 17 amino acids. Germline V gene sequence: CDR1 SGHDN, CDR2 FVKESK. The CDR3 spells CASSQEAWQGTGNTIYF.

The CDR3 is CASSPRLTEAFF. The chain employs TRBV11-2 and TRBJ1-1. The CDR3 totals 12 residues. CDR1 is SGHAT, CDR2 FQNNGV, per germline. The full variable domain, its missing parts supplied by reference TRBV11-2 and TRBJ1-1, is EAGVAQSPRYKIIEKRQSVAFWCNPISGHATLYWYQQILGQGPKLLIQFQNNGVVDDSQLPKDRFSAERLKGVDSTLKIQPAKLEDSAVYLCASSPRLTEAFFGQGTRLTVV.

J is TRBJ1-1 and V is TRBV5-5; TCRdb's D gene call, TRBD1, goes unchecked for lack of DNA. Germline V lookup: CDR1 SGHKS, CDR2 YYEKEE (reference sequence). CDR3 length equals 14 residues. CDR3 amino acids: CASSLPGGVTEAFF.

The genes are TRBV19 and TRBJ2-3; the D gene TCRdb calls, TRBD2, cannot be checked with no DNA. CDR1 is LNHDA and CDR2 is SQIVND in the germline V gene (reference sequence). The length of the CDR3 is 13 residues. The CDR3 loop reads CASSKGDADTQYF.

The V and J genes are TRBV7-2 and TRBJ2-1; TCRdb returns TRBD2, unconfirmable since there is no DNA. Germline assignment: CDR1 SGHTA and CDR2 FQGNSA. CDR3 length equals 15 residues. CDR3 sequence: CASSQGLAGAGEQFF.

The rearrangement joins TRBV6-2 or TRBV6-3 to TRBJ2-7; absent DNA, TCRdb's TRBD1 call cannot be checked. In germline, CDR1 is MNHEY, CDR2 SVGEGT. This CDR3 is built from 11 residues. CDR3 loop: CASSPHGEQYF.

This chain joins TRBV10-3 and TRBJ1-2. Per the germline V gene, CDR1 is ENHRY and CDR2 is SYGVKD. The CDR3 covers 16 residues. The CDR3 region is CAIGASGGGANYGYTF.

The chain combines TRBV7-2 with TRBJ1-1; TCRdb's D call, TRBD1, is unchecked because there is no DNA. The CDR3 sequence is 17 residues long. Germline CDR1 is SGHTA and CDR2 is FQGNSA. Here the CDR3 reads CASSSILSTVSNTEAFF.

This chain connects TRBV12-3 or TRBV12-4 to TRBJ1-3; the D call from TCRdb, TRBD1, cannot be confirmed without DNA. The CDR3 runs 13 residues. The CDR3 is CASSGQGRNTIYF.

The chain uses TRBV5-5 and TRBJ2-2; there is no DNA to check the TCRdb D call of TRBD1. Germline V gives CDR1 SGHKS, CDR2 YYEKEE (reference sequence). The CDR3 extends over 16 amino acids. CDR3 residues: CASSLRRDRGVGELFF.

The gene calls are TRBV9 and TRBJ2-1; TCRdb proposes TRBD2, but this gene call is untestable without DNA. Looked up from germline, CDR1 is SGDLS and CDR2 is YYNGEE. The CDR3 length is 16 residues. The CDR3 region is CASSVRVAGAYNEQFF.

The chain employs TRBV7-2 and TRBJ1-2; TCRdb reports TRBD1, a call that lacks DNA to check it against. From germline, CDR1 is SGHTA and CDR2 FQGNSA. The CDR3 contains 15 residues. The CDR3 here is CASRKPGQGPFGYTF.

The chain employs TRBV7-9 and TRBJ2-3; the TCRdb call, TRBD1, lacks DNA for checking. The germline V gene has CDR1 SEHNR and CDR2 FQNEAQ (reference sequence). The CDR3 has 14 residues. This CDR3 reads CASSLDRVGDTQYF. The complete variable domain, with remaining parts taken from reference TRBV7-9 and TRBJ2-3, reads DTGVSQNPRHKITKRGQNVTFRCDPISEHNRLYWYRQTLGQGPEFLTYFQNEAQLEKSRLLSDRFSAERPKGSFSTLEIQRTEQGDSAMYLCASSLDRVGDTQYFGPGTRLTVL.

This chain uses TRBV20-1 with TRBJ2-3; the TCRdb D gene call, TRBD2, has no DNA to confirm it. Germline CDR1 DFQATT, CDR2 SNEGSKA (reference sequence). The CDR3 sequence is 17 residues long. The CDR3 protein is CSARDPRGRSSTDTQYF.

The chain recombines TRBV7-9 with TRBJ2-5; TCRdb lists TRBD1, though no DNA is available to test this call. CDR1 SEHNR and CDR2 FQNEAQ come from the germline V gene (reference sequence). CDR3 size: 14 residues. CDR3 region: CASRNYRAQETQYF.

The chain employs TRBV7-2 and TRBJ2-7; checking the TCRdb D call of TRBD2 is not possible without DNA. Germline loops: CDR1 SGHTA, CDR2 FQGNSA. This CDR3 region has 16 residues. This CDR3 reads CASSLGYSRSYYEQYF.

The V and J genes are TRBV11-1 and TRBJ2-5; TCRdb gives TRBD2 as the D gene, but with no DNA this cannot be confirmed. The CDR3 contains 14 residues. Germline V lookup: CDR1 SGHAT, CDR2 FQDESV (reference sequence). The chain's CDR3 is CASSQGLGKETQYF.

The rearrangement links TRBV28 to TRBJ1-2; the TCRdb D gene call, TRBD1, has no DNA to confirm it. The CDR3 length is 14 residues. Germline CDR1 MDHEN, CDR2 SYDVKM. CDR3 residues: CAIFSVQGPYGYTF.

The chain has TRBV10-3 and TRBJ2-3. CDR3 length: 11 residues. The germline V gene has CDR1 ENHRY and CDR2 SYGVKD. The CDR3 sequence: CAISETDTQYF.

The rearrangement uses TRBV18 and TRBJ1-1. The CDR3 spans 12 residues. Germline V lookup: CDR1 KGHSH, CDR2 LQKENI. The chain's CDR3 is CASSPLSGEAFF.